This T cell receptor beta chain was documented in a study of cytomegalovirus exposure and HLA in healthy donors. The study's findings and limits: In a later analysis, at a false discovery rate of 0.05, roughly 16,000 TCR beta sequences matched HLA alleles.

PCR primers comprised 60 Vbeta and 13 Jbeta primers. Using immunoSEQ multiplex PCR, the repertoire was profiled, and TCRdb retains in-frame clones only, with some absent. This sample has 150,000 to 200,000 clones; roughly 70% occur once, and the top ten carry 1.5%. Concerning this clone itself: Its antigen is still unknown.

V dropped 0 bases and J dropped 4 bases, with 17 bases sitting between them. This CDR3 region has 16 residues. The germline V gene has CDR1 SGHRS and CDR2 YFSETQ. This rearrangement joins TRBV5-1 to TRBJ2-7; tentative D call: TRBD2 (7 bases). This sequence was found in a girl aged 5 to 17 in good health and CMV-seronegative. Sequences were obtained from PBMCs. DNA for the CDR3: TGCGCCAGCAGCTTGGGGGAGGGGGGTCTAGGATACGAGCAGTACTTC. This translates into CASSLGEGGLGYEQYF.